Below are 2 T cell receptor beta chains sequenced from a single sample in a study of blood T cell repertoires in COVID-19. Sequenced by immunoSEQ multiplex PCR; TCRdb stores in-frame clones only, minus some. The profile shows some 160,000 clones, more than 75% of them singletons. The sequenced material came from peripheral blood. Source of these receptors: an elderly woman with COVID-19, enrolled during active disease.

The V and J genes are TRBV19 and TRBJ1-3, with D tentatively TRBD1 (5 bases). The V and J ends lost 9 bases and 2 bases respectively, with 14 bases between them. Germline V CDR1 and CDR2: LNHDA, SQIVND (reference sequence). The CDR3 consists of 14 residues. As DNA, the CDR3 is TGTGCCAGCACGCCAGGGTTGACTGGAAACACCATATATTTT. It yields the protein CASTPGLTGNTIYF.

This sequence joins TRBV11-2 and TRBJ2-2; D may be TRBD1 (6 bases). Germline lookup yields CDR1 SGHAT and CDR2 FQNNGV. The germline V and J ends were trimmed by 3 bases and 5 bases, with 7 bases remaining between them. The CDR3 covers 13 residues. As DNA, the CDR3 is TGTGCCAGCAGCTTCGGACAGACCGGGGAGCTGTTTTTT. As protein: CASSFGQTGELFF.